Detailed here is one T cell receptor (beta chain). Measured with immunoSEQ multiplex PCR; TCRdb has only the in-frame clones, and not every one. The sample has over 300,000 clones; 75% to 90% are singletons. CDR1 and CDR2 (germline): LGHDT, YNNKEL (reference sequence). The junction had 12 bases not matched to a gene; V was cut back by 4 bases and J by 3 bases. The CDR3 is 18 residues long. The data derive from a study of blood T cell repertoires in COVID-19. Which cohort a participant joined came from the clinical history participants gave. The sequence derives from a man between 25 and 39 years old who had recovered from COVID-19. Sequenced input: PBMCs or T cells enriched from blood (not recorded which). This sequence joins TRBV3-1 (or the pseudogene TRBV3-2) and TRBJ1-2, with 12 nucleotides matching TRBD1. In DNA form, the CDR3 reads TGTGCCAGCAGCCCGAGGTCCGGGACAGGGGGCTCTGACTATGGCTACACCTTC. It translates to CASSPRSGTGGSDYGYTF.